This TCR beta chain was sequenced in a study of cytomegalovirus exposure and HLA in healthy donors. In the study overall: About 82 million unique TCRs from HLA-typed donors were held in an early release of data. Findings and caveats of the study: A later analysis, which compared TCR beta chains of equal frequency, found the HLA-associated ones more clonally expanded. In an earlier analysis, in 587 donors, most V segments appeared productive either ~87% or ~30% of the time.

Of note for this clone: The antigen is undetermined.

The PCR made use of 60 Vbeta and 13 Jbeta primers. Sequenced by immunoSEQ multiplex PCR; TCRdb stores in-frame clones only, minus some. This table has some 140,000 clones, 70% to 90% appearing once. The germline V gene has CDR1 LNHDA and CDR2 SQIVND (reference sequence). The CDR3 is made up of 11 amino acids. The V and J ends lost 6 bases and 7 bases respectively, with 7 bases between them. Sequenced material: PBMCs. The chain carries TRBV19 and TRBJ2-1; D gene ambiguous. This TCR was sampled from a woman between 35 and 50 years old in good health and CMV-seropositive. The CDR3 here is CASSARNEQFF. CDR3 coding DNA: TGTGCCAGTAGCGCCCGGAATGAGCAGTTCTTC.